The 14 T cell receptor beta chains below were found in one sample sequenced in a study of blood T cell repertoires in COVID-19. This table comes from immunoSEQ multiplex PCR, and its TCRdb copy is limited to in-frame clones, with some not included. The sample records 180,000 or so clones, around 84% being singletons. The sample comprised peripheral blood. The receptors derive from a woman older than 75 with acute or convalescent COVID-19.

The chain is built from TRBV29-1 and TRBJ2-3; weak D call: TRBD1 (7 bases). The CDR3 extends over 13 amino acids. From germline, CDR1 is SQVTM and CDR2 ANQGSEA. Trimming removed 4 bases from V and 4 bases from J, with 12 bases in between. The CDR3 sequence is CSVVVRGADTQYF. In nucleotides, the CDR3 is TGCAGCGTTGTGGTCAGGGGGGCAGATACGCAGTATTTT.

The V gene is TRBV10-3, the J gene TRBJ2-7; D remains unclear. Between the trimmed V and J ends, which lost 6 bases and 0 bases, there was a span of 6 bases. Germline CDR1 reads ENHRY; CDR2 reads SYGVKD. The CDR3 length is 12 residues. CDR3 protein: CAISPSSYEQYF. Here the CDR3 DNA reads TGTGCCATCAGCCCTAGCTCCTACGAGCAGTACTTC.

The chain uses TRBV3-1 (or the pseudogene TRBV3-2) and TRBJ2-3, with D possibly TRBD1 on 5 matching bases. Germline V gene data show CDR1 as LGHDT and CDR2 as YNNKEL (reference sequence). The V end lost 1 base, the J end lost 4 bases, and 15 bases lay between the germline ends. This CDR3 has 16 residues. The chain's CDR3 is CASSQGGPRDSDTQYF. The CDR3 nucleotides read TGTGCCAGCAGCCAAGGCGGTCCCAGGGATTCAGATACGCAGTATTTT.

CDR3 nucleotides: TGCGCCAGCAGCTGGGACAGGGGGAATGAAAAACTGTTTTTT. Residues: CASSWDRGNEKLFF. The V call is TRBV5-1, the J call TRBJ1-4; 11 bases fit TRBD1. In germline, CDR1 is SGHRS, CDR2 YFSETQ. The V segment lost 3 bases and the J segment 5 bases; nucleotides outside the gene matches: 0. This CDR3 is 14 amino acids long.

The chain recombines TRBV5-5 with TRBJ1-5; 7 bases align to TRBD1. Germline V gene lookup returns CDR1 SGHKS and CDR2 YYEKEE (reference sequence). This CDR3 is 16 amino acids long. V was clipped by 0 bases and J by 4 bases; unmatched bases: 7. This CDR3 is CASSLEGTVLNQPQHF. CDR3 nucleotide sequence: TGTGCCAGCAGCTTGGAGGGGACAGTCTTGAATCAGCCCCAGCATTTT.

The chain joins TRBV7-6 to TRBJ2-7, with 9 bases identical to TRBD2. Losses at the gene ends were 5 bases for V and 0 bases for J; bases not matched to a gene: 5. Per germline, CDR1 SGHVS and CDR2 FNYEAQ. The CDR3 runs 15 residues. As DNA, the CDR3 is TGTGCCAGCAGCCCTGAGCGGGAGGACTCCTACGAGCAGTACTTC. The encoded protein is CASSPEREDSYEQYF.

The chain has TRBV7-3 and TRBJ2-1; 10 bases fit TRBD2. Germline V gene lookup returns CDR1 SGHTA and CDR2 FQGTGA. The CDR3 runs to 15 residues. V lost 5 bases to trimming and J lost 5 bases; unmatched junction nucleotides: 6. CDR3 in DNA: TGTGCCAGCAGCCCGAGCGGGAGGGAGAACAATGAGCAGTTCTTC. Translating gives CASSPSGRENNEQFF.

The V gene is TRBV4-3, the J gene TRBJ2-7, with TRBD1 matching 8 bases. Per germline, CDR1 LGHNA and CDR2 YSLEER. J was trimmed by 3 bases and V by 4 bases; bases with no gene match: 11. The length of the CDR3 is 16 residues. CDR3 nucleotides: TGCGCCAGCAGCCGGACACCAGGACAGGGTTACTACGAGCAGTACTTC. This gives the protein CASSRTPGQGYYEQYF.

The chain joins TRBV7-2 to TRBJ2-1, with D possibly being TRBD1 (6 bases). V lost 5 bases and J lost 4, with 18 bases in between. Germline-derived CDR1 and CDR2 are SGHTA and FQGNSA. This CDR3 has 16 residues. In DNA form, the CDR3 reads TGTGCCAGCAGCCCTCGATCCGGGACACCATACAATGAGCAGTTCTTC. It translates to CASSPRSGTPYNEQFF.

The V gene is TRBV27, the J gene TRBJ2-1; D gene ambiguous. The CDR3 runs to 13 residues. V shed 0 bases and J shed 9 bases, with 9 bases lying between them. The germline CDR1 and CDR2 sequences are MNHEY and SMNVEV (reference sequence). As DNA, the CDR3 is TGTGCCAGCAGTTTATCACCAGTAAGTGAGCAGTTCTTC. Translation: CASSLSPVSEQFF.

CDR3 sequence (DNA): TGTGCCAGCAGCTTGGAATCGGGGACTGGGGCCAACGTCCTGACTTTC. Amino acids: CASSLESGTGANVLTF. This chain uses TRBV5-4 with TRBJ2-6; D is perhaps TRBD2 (5 bases). Between the trimmed V and J ends, which lost 0 bases and 2 bases, there was a span of 9 bases. The V gene's germline CDR1 is SGHNT and CDR2 YYREEE (reference sequence). The CDR3 is 16 amino acids. Full variable domain (outside the CDR3, taken from reference TRBV5-4 and TRBJ2-6): ETGVTQSPTHLIKTRGQQVTLRCSSQSGHNTVSWYQQALGQGPQFIFQYYREEENGRGNFPPRFSGLQFPNYSSELNVNALELDDSALYLCASSLESGTGANVLTFGAGSRLTVL.

The chain has TRBV2 and TRBJ2-7; 9 bases fit TRBD1. The trim removed 10 bases at V and 3 bases at J, leaving 4 bases unmatched. The length of the CDR3 is 12 residues. The germline gives CDR1 SNHLY, CDR2 FYNNEI. CDR3 DNA: TGTGCCATAGGACAGGGGCGCTACGAGCAGTACTTC. Its translation: CAIGQGRYEQYF.

J is TRBJ2-1 and V is TRBV5-1; 8 nucleotides line up with TRBD1. J gave up 7 bases and V 0 bases, and 3 bases lay outside the gene matches. The V gene's germline CDR1 is SGHRS and CDR2 YFSETQ. The CDR3 sequence is 14 residues long. CDR3 sequence: CASSLGNRGNEQFF. DNA for the CDR3: TGCGCCAGCAGCTTGGGTAACAGGGGGAATGAGCAGTTCTTC.

The gene calls are TRBV3-1 (or the pseudogene TRBV3-2) and TRBJ2-4; TRBD1 matches 10 bases. The CDR3 covers 13 residues. CDR1 and CDR2 (germline): LGHDT, YNNKEL (reference sequence). Losses at the gene ends were 4 bases for V and 8 bases for J; bases not matched to a gene: 2. Here the CDR3 reads CASSRGTGDIQYF. The CDR3 DNA sequence: TGTGCCAGCAGCCGGGGGACAGGGGACATTCAGTACTTC.